Shown below are 3 T cell receptor beta chains from a single sample sequenced in a study of blood T cells in healthy people across ages. Sample-barcoded 5' priming and a J-beta primer mix drove a second PCR of roughly 6 to 12 cycles. TCRdb analysed the 5' RACE reads with MiXCR anew, one entry per CDR3 protein. The sample shows about a million distinct CDR3 sequences, around two fifths of them seen only once. Input material: blood. The receptors were sampled from a man between 18 and 29 years old in good health.

This clonotype was seen a handful of times. The rearrangement uses TRBV6-2 or TRBV6-3 and TRBJ2-5; 10 bases are a match to TRBD1. Unmatched junction bases numbered 4, after V lost 2 bases and J lost 1 base. This CDR3 contains 16 residues. Germline V CDR1 and CDR2: MNHEY, SVGEGT. The chain's CDR3 is CASSYGDRGFQETQYF. The CDR3 nucleotides are TGTGCCAGCAGTTACGGGGACAGGGGCTTCCAAGAGACCCAGTACTTC.

This chain joins TRBV6-2 or TRBV6-3 and TRBJ1-1; perhaps TRBD1 as D (5 bases). The CDR3 runs to 13 residues. CDR1 and CDR2 (germline): MNHEY, SVGEGT. Trimming took off 7 bases at V and 3 bases at J, with 12 bases between the two ends. The CDR3 DNA reads as TGTGCCAGCACCGGGACCGGTTACACTGAAGCTTTCTTT. Amino acids: CASTGTGYTEAFF.

This clonotype was counted only a few times. The rearrangement joins TRBV2 to TRBJ2-7, with D tentatively TRBD1 (6 bases). The CDR3 runs 16 residues. The V end was cut by 0 bases, the J end by 2 bases, with 14 bases between. CDR1 is SNHLY, CDR2 FYNNEI, per germline. For the CDR3, the DNA is TGTGCCAGCAGTGAAGCAGGGTGGACAGAGGCCTACGAGCAGTACTTC. Encoded protein: CASSEAGWTEAYEQYF.